Here is one TCR beta chain with its context. This may be a read error, as it is one base from a much larger clone. This entry belongs to a study of prognosis after radiotherapy for stage I lung cancer. The genomic DNA TCR beta CDR3 region underwent two rounds of multiplex PCR. Gene-specific TRBV and TRBJ primers were used in PCR round one. Each CDR3 protein is one row after TCRdb ran MiXCR on the multiplex PCR reads. The data show nearly 25,000 distinct CDR3 sequences, approximately 35% seen once. The V gene end was trimmed by 6 bases and the J gene end by 5 bases; junction bases not matched to a gene: 4. The CDR3 contains 14 residues.

This clonotype was obtained from a donor over 45 with non-small cell lung cancer. The sample consisted of PBMCs, taken before or after stereotactic body radiation therapy (not recorded which). V gene TRBV12-3 or TRBV12-4 combines with J gene TRBJ1-4; 9 bases align to TRBD1. The CDR3 protein is CASSGTGKNEKLFF. The CDR3 DNA follows: TGTGCCAGCAGCGGGACAGGGAAGAATGAAAAACTGTTTTTT.